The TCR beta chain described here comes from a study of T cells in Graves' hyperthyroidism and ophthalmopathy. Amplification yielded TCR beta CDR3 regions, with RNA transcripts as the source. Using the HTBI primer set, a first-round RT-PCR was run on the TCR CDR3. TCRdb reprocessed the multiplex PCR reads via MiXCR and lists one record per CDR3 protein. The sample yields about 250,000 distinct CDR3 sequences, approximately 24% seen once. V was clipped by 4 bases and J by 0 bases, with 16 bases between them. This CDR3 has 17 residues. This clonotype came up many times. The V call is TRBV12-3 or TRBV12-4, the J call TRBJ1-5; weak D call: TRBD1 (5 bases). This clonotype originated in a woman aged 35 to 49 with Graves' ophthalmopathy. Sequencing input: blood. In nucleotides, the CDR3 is TGTGCCAGCAGTTCCTCGTGGGGGGTCCGTAGCAATCAGCCCCAGCATTTT. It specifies CASSSSWGVRSNQPQHF.